This passage covers 23 T cell receptor beta chains from one sample sequenced in a study of blood T cells in healthy people across ages. Sample-barcoded 5' priming and a J-beta primer mix drove a second PCR of about 7 to 11 cycles. TCRdb called the 5' RACE reads again in MiXCR, with one record for every CDR3 protein. The sample holds over 1,500,000 distinct CDR3 sequences, about two fifths seen once. Sequences were obtained from blood. The receptors were gathered from a human donor in good health.

The V call is TRBV4-3, the J call TRBJ2-3, with 9 nucleotides matching TRBD1. V trimming: 0 bases; J trimming: 5 bases; junction bases outside the gene matches: 6. The CDR3 has 16 amino acids. Germline assignment: CDR1 LGHNA and CDR2 YSLEER. CDR3 nucleotide sequence: TGCGCCAGCAGCCAAGAAGGGACAGGGTCGGTAGATACGCAGTATTTT. The encoded protein is CASSQEGTGSVDTQYF.

This clonotype was seen only a few times. V is TRBV7-3 and J is TRBJ2-3; 7 nucleotides line up with TRBD1. Looked up from germline, CDR1 is SGHTA and CDR2 is FQGTGA. The CDR3 is 18 amino acids. V lost 1 base and J lost 1; bases outside the gene matches: 11. Written as DNA, the CDR3 is TGTGCCAGCAGCTTAAAGGGGTTGCGAGACAGGGGCACAGATACGCAGTATTTT. Translation: CASSLKGLRDRGTDTQYF.

V usage is TRBV12-3 or TRBV12-4 and J usage is TRBJ1-5, with D perhaps matching TRBD1 (6 bases). This CDR3 comprises 14 residues. The V end was cut by 2 bases, the J end by 9 bases, with 14 bases between. In nucleotides, the CDR3 is TGTGCCAGCAGTTTAAGTCCAGGGGAACGGCCCCAGCATTTT. Protein product: CASSLSPGERPQHF.

This clonotype was picked up a small number of times. J is TRBJ1-2 and V is TRBV6-6; TRBD1 agrees at 9 bases. Germline V gene lookup returns CDR1 MNHNY and CDR2 SVGAGI (reference sequence). The length of the CDR3 is 15 residues. V lost 6 bases to trimming and J lost 4 bases; unmatched junction nucleotides: 9. The CDR3 spells CASSPKDRGPYGYTF. The CDR3 DNA reads as TGTGCCAGCAGCCCCAAGGACAGGGGACCCTATGGCTACACCTTC.

The chain joins TRBV20-1 to TRBJ1-1, with D perhaps matching TRBD1 (5 bases). V shed 8 bases and J shed 5 bases, with 18 bases lying between them. The CDR3 sequence is 13 residues long. Germline V gene lookup returns CDR1 DFQATT and CDR2 SNEGSKA (reference sequence). The CDR3 nucleotides read TGCAGTAGGAGATGGGGGGGTGGAACTGAAGCTTTCTTT. This sequence encodes CSRRWGGGTEAFF.

The chain combines TRBV11-1 with TRBJ1-1; D gene ambiguous. The CDR3 loop spans 14 amino acids. The germline gives CDR1 SGHAT, CDR2 FQDESV (reference sequence). Deletions cut 1 base from V and 5 bases from J, with 11 bases between. This CDR3 reads CASSLGESRTEAFF. For the CDR3, the DNA is TGTGCCAGCAGCTTAGGCGAGTCCCGGACTGAAGCTTTCTTT.

The chain employs TRBV7-2 and TRBJ1-2, with TRBD1 identical over 7 bases. The germline V gene encodes CDR1 SGHTA and CDR2 FQGNSA. The CDR3 extends over 16 amino acids. Unmatched junction bases numbered 10, after V lost 2 bases and J lost 4 bases. For the CDR3, the DNA is TGTGCCAGCAGCTTATATTCCGGGACAGACCCCTATGGCTACACCTTC. Translating gives CASSLYSGTDPYGYTF.

This CDR3 is CASSQGGRYEQYF. The DNA of the CDR3 is TGTGCCAGCAGCCAAGGGGGGAGGTACGAGCAGTACTTC. This rearrangement joins TRBV7-2 to TRBJ2-7; the D gene could be TRBD1 or TRBD2 (6 bases each). The germline gives CDR1 SGHTA, CDR2 FQGNSA. Between the trimmed V and J ends, which lost 5 bases and 4 bases, there was a span of 12 bases. CDR3 size: 13 residues.

The genes are TRBV20-1 and TRBJ2-4, with TRBD1 identical over 8 bases. The end of the DNA aligns better with TRBJ2-7, so the J call may be wrong. There are 15 residues in the CDR3. Looked up from germline, CDR1 is DFQATT and CDR2 is SNEGSKA (reference sequence). The CDR3 loop is CSASTGTGNRYEQYF. CDR3 sequence (DNA): TGCAGTGCTAGTACCGGGACAGGAAATCGCTACGAGCAGTACTTC.

The V and J genes are TRBV2 and TRBJ2-1; D could derive from TRBD1 or TRBD2 (5 bases each). Germline values: CDR1 SNHLY, CDR2 FYNNEI. Trimming left V 4 bases short and J 9 bases short, with 13 bases between. This CDR3 has 13 residues. The CDR3 DNA follows: TGTGCCAGCAGTGGAGGATTCGGGGCTGAGCAGTTCTTC. It is translated as CASSGGFGAEQFF.

Note on this clonotype: A read error may be the cause here, since a much bigger clone is one base away. The chain uses TRBV12-3 or TRBV12-4 and TRBJ1-1; weak D call: TRBD1 (6 bases). This CDR3 contains 13 residues. V shed 3 bases and J shed 5 bases, with 10 bases lying between them. CDR3 region: CASSFGGWTEAFF. In DNA form, the CDR3 reads TGTGCCAGCAGTTTTGGGGGCTGGACTGAAGCTTTCTTT.

To note about this clonotype: A much larger clone sits a single nucleotide away, making a read error possible. The V call is TRBV15, the J call TRBJ2-7; 7 positions agree with TRBD2. The end of the DNA aligns better with TRBJ2-5, so the J call may be wrong. Germline CDR1 reads LNHNV; CDR2 reads YYDKDF (reference sequence). This CDR3 contains 16 residues. The CDR3 spells CATSRDLGRGSETQYF. CDR3 in DNA: TGTGCCACCAGCAGAGATTTAGGGCGGGGGAGTGAGACCCAGTACTTC.

The chain uses TRBV12-3 or TRBV12-4 and TRBJ1-1, with D tentatively TRBD1 (5 bases). Trimming stripped 6 bases from V and 10 bases from J, with 15 bases between. The CDR3 covers 12 residues. For the CDR3, the DNA is TGTGCCAGCAGCTCCGACAGCCCCGGAGCTTTCTTT. It yields the protein CASSSDSPGAFF.

Notes on this clonotype: One junction end does not reproduce the germline sequence, and a read error may be involved. The CDR3 nucleotides read TGCGGCGTCCCGACGAACACTGAAGCTTTCTTT. The encoded protein is CGVPTNTEAFF. The chain is built from TRBV29-1 and TRBJ1-1; D is ambiguous. This CDR3 spans 11 amino acids. Germline values: CDR1 SQVTM, CDR2 ANQGSEA. The variable domain in full, completed from reference TRBV29-1 and TRBJ1-1, reads SAVISQKPSRDICQRGTSLTIQCQVDSQVTMMFWYRQQPGQSLTLIATANQGSEATYESGFVIDKFPISRPNLTFSTLTVSNMSPEDSSIYLCGVPTNTEAFFGQGTRLTVV.

The V call is TRBV28, the J call TRBJ2-3; 8 bases line up with TRBD2. CDR1 MDHEN and CDR2 SYDVKM come from the germline V gene. V gave up 7 bases and J gave up 5 bases; unmatched junction bases: 8. This CDR3 spans 14 amino acids. As DNA, the CDR3 is TGTGCCAGCAATACCGCGGGGGGTGTAGATACGCAGTATTTT. Translating gives CASNTAGGVDTQYF.

The chain carries TRBV20-1 and TRBJ2-4, with 10 positions matching TRBD2. V shed 3 bases, J shed 8 bases, and the junction held 7 bases outside the gene matches. The CDR3 is made up of 14 amino acids. The germline gives CDR1 DFQATT, CDR2 SNEGSKA (reference sequence). The CDR3 sequence: CSARSSGGLDIQYF. The CDR3 DNA is TGCAGTGCTAGGTCTAGCGGGGGATTGGACATTCAGTACTTC.

This clonotype was observed a few times. The V and J genes are TRBV27 and TRBJ1-2, with 7 bases matching TRBD1. Per the germline V gene, CDR1 is MNHEY and CDR2 is SMNVEV (reference sequence). The V segment lost 6 bases and the J segment 4 bases; nucleotides outside the gene matches: 8. The CDR3 runs 14 residues. The CDR3 region has the DNA TGTGCCAGCAGAATGACAGGGAGATTCTATGGCTACACCTTC. It codes for CASRMTGRFYGYTF.

This clonotype came up a few times. V usage is TRBV27 and J usage is TRBJ2-7; D might be TRBD1 (6 bases). The CDR3 is made up of 16 amino acids. The germline V gene has CDR1 MNHEY and CDR2 SMNVEV (reference sequence). V lost 5 bases, J lost 0 bases, and 17 bases lay in between. As DNA, the CDR3 is TGTGCCAGCAGTCCTTCGACAGGCCACAACTCCTACGAGCAGTACTTC. Its translation: CASSPSTGHNSYEQYF.

This clonotype was seen a single time. The chain couples TRBV27 to TRBJ1-1; TRBD1 agrees at 7 bases. CDR1 and CDR2 from the germline V gene are MNHEY and SMNVEV (reference sequence). The CDR3 has 17 residues. V gave up 3 bases and J gave up 5 bases; unmatched junction bases: 15. CDR3 protein: CASSFAGGGFLGTEAFF. CDR3 nucleotide sequence: TGTGCCAGCAGTTTCGCAGGGGGAGGTTTCTTAGGGACTGAAGCTTTCTTT.

This clonotype turned up a few times. CDR3 coding DNA: TGCAGTGCTAGTATGGGGCCCGGGAATCAGCCCCAGCATTTT. It specifies CSASMGPGNQPQHF. The chain employs TRBV20-1 and TRBJ1-5; tentative D call: TRBD1 (5 bases). Trimming stripped 3 bases from V and 4 bases from J, with 13 bases between. The germline V gene has CDR1 DFQATT and CDR2 SNEGSKA (reference sequence). CDR3 length: 14 residues.

This rearrangement joins TRBV2 to TRBJ2-5; D gene uncertain. This CDR3 has 15 residues. Germline lookup yields CDR1 SNHLY and CDR2 FYNNEI. The germline V and J ends were trimmed by 11 bases and 0 bases, with 19 bases remaining between them. CDR3 sequence reads: CAVPTERAYQETQYF. The CDR3 DNA sequence: TGTGCCGTACCTACCGAAAGGGCGTACCAAGAGACCCAGTACTTC.

The chain recombines TRBV18 with TRBJ1-2; possibly TRBD1 for D (6 bases). The CDR3 sequence is 15 residues long. V lost 4 bases to trimming and J lost 3 bases, with 15 bases between them. Germline-derived CDR1 and CDR2 are KGHSH and LQKENI. CDR3 region: CASSLRDIRDYGYTF. DNA of the CDR3: TGTGCCAGCTCACTCCGGGACATAAGAGACTATGGCTACACCTTC.

This clonotype occurred a few times. V and J are TRBV13 and TRBJ2-5, with 7 bases lining up with TRBD1. The length of the CDR3 is 14 residues. Germline V gene data show CDR1 as PRHDT and CDR2 as FYEKMQ (reference sequence). Trimming took 5 bases from V and 4 from J; bases not matched to a gene: 7. The CDR3 sequence is CASSAWDRRETQYF. The CDR3 DNA reads as TGTGCCAGCAGCGCATGGGACAGAAGAGAGACCCAGTACTTC.